Listed here are 22 T cell receptor beta chains from one sample, sequenced in a study of blood T cell repertoires in COVID-19. Generated by immunoSEQ multiplex PCR, the TCRdb table keeps only in-frame clones and is missing some. The sample carries approximately 100,000 clones, less than 85% recorded once. The sequencing input was peripheral blood. Receptors originate from a woman aged 60-75 years with acute or convalescent COVID-19.

CDR3 sequence reads: CASSRLAGGVYNEQFF. CDR3 DNA: TGTGCCAGCAGCCGGCTAGCGGGGGGGGTCTACAATGAGCAGTTCTTC. V and J are TRBV28 and TRBJ2-1; 12 nucleotides agree with TRBD2. Germline V CDR1 and CDR2: MDHEN, SYDVKM. V lost 6 bases, J lost 3 bases, and 6 bases stayed unmatched. The CDR3 totals 16 residues.

This chain connects TRBV2 to TRBJ2-7; 7 bases map to TRBD1. The CDR3 consists of 14 residues. Germline V gene lookup returns CDR1 SNHLY and CDR2 FYNNEI. V lost 4 bases, J lost 2 bases, and 5 bases stayed unmatched. CDR3 sequence reads: CASSGGQAPYEQYF. Here the CDR3 DNA reads TGTGCCAGCAGTGGCGGACAGGCCCCCTACGAGCAGTACTTC.

V and J are TRBV27 and TRBJ2-7; the match to TRBD2 covers 8 bases. With 2 bases clipped from V and 4 bases from J, the junction kept 13 bases outside the gene matches. The length of the CDR3 is 17 residues. The germline V gene has CDR1 MNHEY and CDR2 SMNVEV (reference sequence). The DNA of the CDR3 is TGTGCCAGCAGTTTAAGGGTCACGGGAGGGTTTAGATACGAGCAGTACTTC. It yields the protein CASSLRVTGGFRYEQYF.

This clone was seen once. The V gene is TRBV19, the J gene TRBJ2-3; D possibly corresponds to TRBD2 (6 bases). CDR1 and CDR2 from the germline V gene are LNHDA and SQIVND (reference sequence). V lost 3 bases and J 6 bases, leaving 10 bases between the germline ends. There are 13 residues in the CDR3. CDR3 residues: CASSIWDSDTQYF. CDR3 bases: TGTGCCAGTAGTATTTGGGACTCGGATACGCAGTATTTT. The whole variable domain, filled in from reference TRBV19 and TRBJ2-3, reads DGGITQSPKYLFRKEGQNVTLSCEQNLNHDAMYWYRQDPGQGLRLIYYSQIVNDFQKGDIAEGYSVSREKKESFPLTVTSAQKNPTAFYLCASSIWDSDTQYFGPGTRLTVL.

V gene TRBV4-3 combines with J gene TRBJ2-1; 7 bases match TRBD2. The length of the CDR3 is 21 residues. The J segment lost 0 bases and the V segment lost 6 bases, leaving 23 bases of the junction unmatched. Germline V gene sequence: CDR1 LGHNA, CDR2 YSLEER. The CDR3 here is CASRGGMGVPFLLSSYNEQFF. The CDR3 DNA reads TGCGCCAGCAGGGGGGGGATGGGGGTCCCCTTCTTACTAAGCTCCTACAATGAGCAGTTCTTC.

J is TRBJ1-2 and V is TRBV3-1 (or the pseudogene TRBV3-2); D unresolved. The ends were cut back, 0 bases at V and 0 bases at J, with 14 bases in the middle. The V gene's germline CDR1 is LGHDT and CDR2 YNNKEL (reference sequence). This CDR3 comprises 17 residues. The CDR3 protein is CASSQDPGGNTNYGYTF. CDR3 in DNA: TGTGCCAGCAGCCAAGACCCGGGAGGGAATACTAACTATGGCTACACCTTC.

The CDR3 is CASSLSGTSIYGEQFF. DNA for the CDR3: TGTGCCAGCAGCTTGTCCGGGACTAGCATTTACGGTGAGCAGTTCTTC. The chain employs TRBV5-4 and TRBJ2-1; 9 bases are shared with TRBD2. With V trimmed by 1 base and J by 9 bases, 11 bases remained unmatched. The CDR3 has 16 amino acids. Looked up from germline, CDR1 is SGHNT and CDR2 is YYREEE (reference sequence).

The chain uses TRBV7-9 and TRBJ2-1; TRBD2 matches at 11 bases. Trimming cost V 6 bases and J 5 bases; bases outside gene matches: 15. Germline V gene sequence: CDR1 SEHNR, CDR2 FQNEAQ (reference sequence). The CDR3 runs 18 residues. CDR3 amino acids: CASRQGLAAGQGDNEQFF. DNA of the CDR3: TGTGCCAGCAGACAGGGACTAGCGGCCGGCCAGGGGGACAATGAGCAGTTCTTC.

The V gene is TRBV4-1, the J gene TRBJ1-3, with 9 bases lining up with TRBD1. The CDR3 is 15 residues long. V lost 4 bases, J lost 9 bases, and 10 bases stayed unmatched. Germline loops: CDR1 MGHRA, CDR2 YSYEKL. CDR3 amino acids: CASSLGQGRGGTIYF. The CDR3 DNA reads as TGCGCCAGCAGCCTGGGACAGGGAAGAGGCGGCACCATATATTTT.

This clone appeared a single time. This sequence joins TRBV18 and TRBJ2-7, with D maybe TRBD2 (6 bases). Trimming took off 5 bases at V and 1 base at J, with 9 bases between the two ends. The CDR3 spans 13 residues. CDR1 is KGHSH and CDR2 is LQKENI in the germline V gene. Here the CDR3 DNA reads TGTGCCAGCTCAGCGGGACGGTCCTACGAGCAGTACTTC. Translating it yields CASSAGRSYEQYF.

This clone has just one count. The rearrangement uses TRBV4-1 and TRBJ1-5; 8 nucleotides match TRBD1. CDR1 and CDR2 from the germline V gene are MGHRA and YSYEKL. V trimming: 0 bases; J trimming: 7 bases; junction bases outside the gene matches: 8. This CDR3 spans 16 amino acids. For the CDR3, the DNA is TGCGCCAGCAGCCAAGACAGGGGGCGAAACGGCCAGCCCCAGCATTTT. Translated, it gives CASSQDRGRNGQPQHF.

V usage is TRBV29-1 and J usage is TRBJ1-1, with D tentatively TRBD1 (5 bases). The CDR3 contains 13 residues. Trimming cost V 8 bases and J 2 bases, with 15 bases left between them. The germline CDR1 and CDR2 sequences are SQVTM and ANQGSEA. Here the CDR3 DNA reads TGCAGCCTACTGTTGGGGGGAAACACTGAAGCTTTCTTT. It codes for CSLLLGGNTEAFF.

This clone was seen a single time. The V gene is TRBV7-9, the J gene TRBJ2-1; D is unresolved. The CDR3 spans 14 residues. Looked up from germline, CDR1 is SEHNR and CDR2 is FQNEAQ (reference sequence). V lost 4 bases, J lost 2 bases, and 9 bases lay in between. The CDR3, as DNA: TGTGCCAGCAGCTCGGGTGACCCCTACAATGAGCAGTTCTTC. Its translation is CASSSGDPYNEQFF.

The chain is built from TRBV6-4 and TRBJ2-4; the D gene is possibly TRBD2 (7 bases). CDR3 length: 20 residues. Germline values: CDR1 MRHNA, CDR2 SNTAGT. The V end lost 6 bases, the J end lost 0 bases, and 27 bases lay between the germline ends. In DNA, the CDR3 is TGTGCCAGCAGGTCCCGGGGGGCTAACCCGAGGACTTCAGCCAAAAACATTCAGTACTTC. Encoded protein: CASRSRGANPRTSAKNIQYF.

The chain joins TRBV3-1 (or the pseudogene TRBV3-2) to TRBJ2-5; TRBD2 aligns across 12 bases. CDR3 length equals 17 residues. Germline V gene sequence: CDR1 LGHDT, CDR2 YNNKEL (reference sequence). J lost 4 bases, V lost 3 bases, and 9 bases had no gene match. The chain's CDR3 is CASSQGPTSGRGETQYF. In nucleotides, the CDR3 is TGTGCCAGCAGCCAGGGCCCGACTAGCGGGAGAGGAGAGACCCAGTACTTC.

The chain links TRBV7-8 to TRBJ2-1; 14 bases fit TRBD2. The germline V gene has CDR1 SGHVS and CDR2 FQNEAQ. This CDR3 comprises 15 residues. J lost 3 bases, V lost 8 bases, and 3 bases had no gene match. CDR3 protein: CASETSGGGYNEQFF. CDR3 DNA: TGTGCCAGCGAGACTAGCGGGGGGGGCTACAATGAGCAGTTCTTC. Full variable domain (remainder filled in from reference TRBV7-8 and TRBJ2-1): GAGVSQSPRYKVAKRGQDVALRCDPISGHVSLFWYQQALGQGPEFLTYFQNEAQLDKSGLPSDRFFAERPEGSVSTLKIQRTQQEDSAVYLCASETSGGGYNEQFFGPGTRLTVL.

This chain connects TRBV5-1 to TRBJ2-2, with TRBD2 as a possible D gene (7 bases). Germline CDR1 SGHRS, CDR2 YFSETQ. This CDR3 comprises 15 residues. Between the trimmed V and J ends, which lost 1 base and 6 bases, there was a span of 13 bases. CDR3 region: CASSLSGGEAGELFF. The CDR3 region has the DNA TGCGCCAGCAGCTTGTCGGGGGGCGAAGCCGGGGAGCTGTTTTTT.

The genes are TRBV19 and TRBJ2-5, with 9 bases lining up with TRBD1. This CDR3 is 14 amino acids long. The trim removed 7 bases at V and 4 bases at J, leaving 7 bases unmatched. Germline V gene data show CDR1 as LNHDA and CDR2 as SQIVND (reference sequence). CDR3 nucleotides: TGTGCCAGTAACACGGGACAGGGTGGAGAGACCCAGTACTTC. It is translated as CASNTGQGGETQYF.

The rearrangement uses TRBV27 and TRBJ2-1; D remains ambiguous. The V end lost 6 bases, the J end lost 0 bases, and 12 bases lay between the germline ends. The CDR3 extends over 15 amino acids. The germline V gene encodes CDR1 MNHEY and CDR2 SMNVEV (reference sequence). In nucleotides, the CDR3 is TGTGCCAGCAGCCAAGAATACAACTCCTACAATGAGCAGTTCTTC. It translates to CASSQEYNSYNEQFF.

The genes are TRBV7-6 and TRBJ2-2, with 11 bases identical to TRBD2. Germline assignment: CDR1 SGHVS and CDR2 FNYEAQ. After removal of 2 bases from V and 3 bases from J, the junction contained 2 bases not matched to a gene. This CDR3 has 16 residues. This chain's CDR3 is CASSLRLAGYTGELFF. CDR3 coding DNA: TGTGCCAGCAGCTTAAGACTAGCGGGATACACCGGGGAGCTGTTTTTT.

This clone was counted a few times. DNA for the CDR3: TGTGCCAGTCTAGCCCCGGGACTAAGGCTATATTTT. Protein sequence: CASLAPGLRLYF. This chain connects TRBV28 to TRBJ1-3; the D gene is possibly TRBD1 (5 bases). Germline loops: CDR1 MDHEN, CDR2 SYDVKM. The V end was cut by 9 bases, the J end by 14 bases, with 20 bases between. This CDR3 comprises 12 residues.

In its sample, this clone was seen a few times. The rearrangement uses TRBV7-9 and TRBJ2-2; 7 nucleotides line up with TRBD2. Germline lookup yields CDR1 SEHNR and CDR2 FQNEAQ (reference sequence). The CDR3 covers 15 residues. V lost 0 bases and J lost 3; bases outside the gene matches: 1. The CDR3 here is CASSLAGGDTGELFF. The CDR3, as DNA: TGTGCCAGCAGCTTAGCGGGAGGGGACACCGGGGAGCTGTTTTTT.